The next 3 T cell receptor beta chains were all read from a single sample in a study of blood T cells in healthy people across ages. The authors ran a second PCR of roughly 6 to 12 cycles using a sample-barcoded 5' primer and a J-beta primer mix. TCRdb processed the 5' RACE reads anew with MiXCR; each CDR3 protein has one entry. The sample gives around 990,000 distinct CDR3 sequences, approximately 25% of which show up once; 0.65% to 0.95% is in the top ten. A further study also used this sample, focusing on T cells of mothers and their children.

Sequencing was performed on blood. Receptor source: a girl aged 2-10 years in good health.

The rearrangement links TRBV11-2 to TRBJ2-7; D is possibly TRBD1 (5 bases). This CDR3 spans 14 amino acids. The V gene's germline CDR1 is SGHAT and CDR2 FQNNGV. V was pared by 5 bases and J by 6 bases, with 17 bases between. The DNA for the CDR3 is TGTGCCAGCAGCCCAGGGCTAAACAGAGCCGAGCAGTACTTC. Translating it yields CASSPGLNRAEQYF.

The rearrangement links TRBV7-9 to TRBJ2-1; a possible D gene is TRBD2 (5 bases). V lost 2 bases and J lost 4, with 12 bases in between. The CDR3 is made up of 15 amino acids. The germline CDR1 and CDR2 sequences are SEHNR and FQNEAQ (reference sequence). The CDR3 protein is CASSLKPAVYNEQFF. The CDR3 DNA sequence: TGTGCCAGCAGCTTAAAGCCAGCGGTGTACAATGAGCAGTTCTTC. Complete variable domain (other parts from reference TRBV7-9 and TRBJ2-1): DTGVSQNPRHKITKRGQNVTFRCDPISEHNRLYWYRQTLGQGPEFLTYFQNEAQLEKSRLLSDRFSAERPKGSFSTLEIQRTEQGDSAMYLCASSLKPAVYNEQFFGPGTRLTVL.

This clonotype was found many times. An end of the junction differs from the germline gene, which may be a read error. The rearrangement joins TRBV5-1 to TRBJ1-1; D is uncertain. The CDR3 is 14 amino acids. Germline-derived CDR1 and CDR2 are SGHRS and YFSETQ. CDR3: CASSLEAGYTEAFF. In DNA form, the CDR3 reads TGTGCCAGCAGCTTAGAGGCAGGTTACACTGAAGCTTTCTTT.